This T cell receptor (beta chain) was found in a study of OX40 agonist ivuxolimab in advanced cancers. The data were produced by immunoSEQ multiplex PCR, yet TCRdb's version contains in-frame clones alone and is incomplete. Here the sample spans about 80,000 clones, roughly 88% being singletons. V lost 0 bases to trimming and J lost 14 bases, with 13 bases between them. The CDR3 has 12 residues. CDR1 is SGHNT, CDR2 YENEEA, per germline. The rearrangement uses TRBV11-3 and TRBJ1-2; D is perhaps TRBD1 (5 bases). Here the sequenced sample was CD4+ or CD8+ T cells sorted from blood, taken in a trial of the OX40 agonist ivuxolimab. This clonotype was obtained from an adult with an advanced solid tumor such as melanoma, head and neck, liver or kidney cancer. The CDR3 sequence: CASSLDMRGRTF. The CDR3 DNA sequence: TGTGCCAGCAGCTTAGATATGAGGGGCAGAACCTTC.